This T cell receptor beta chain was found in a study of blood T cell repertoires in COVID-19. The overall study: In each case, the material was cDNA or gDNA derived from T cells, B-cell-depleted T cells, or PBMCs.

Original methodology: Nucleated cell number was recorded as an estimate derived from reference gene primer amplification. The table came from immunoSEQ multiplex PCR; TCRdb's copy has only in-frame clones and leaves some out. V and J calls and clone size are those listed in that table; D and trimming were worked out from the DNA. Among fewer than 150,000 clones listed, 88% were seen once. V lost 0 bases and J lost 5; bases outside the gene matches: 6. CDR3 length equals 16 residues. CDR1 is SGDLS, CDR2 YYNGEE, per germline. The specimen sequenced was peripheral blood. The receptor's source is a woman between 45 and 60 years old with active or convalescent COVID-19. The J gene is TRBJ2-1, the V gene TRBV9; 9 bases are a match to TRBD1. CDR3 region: CASSVGRGQGDNEQFF. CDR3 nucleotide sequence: TGTGCCAGCAGCGTAGGAAGGGGACAGGGAGACAATGAGCAGTTCTTC.